The entry below describes one T cell receptor (beta chain). This sample is drawn from a study of blood T cell repertoires in COVID-19. Study information: Sources were T cells, B-cell-depleted T cells, or PBMCs; the material itself was cDNA or gDNA.

Trimming took 6 bases from V and 4 from J, leaving 15 bases between them. Germline CDR1 reads MNHEY; CDR2 reads SMNVEV (reference sequence). The CDR3 is 14 residues long. The repertoire was sequenced with immunoSEQ multiplex PCR; TCRdb's copy has only in-frame clones and lacks some. Among some 140,000 clones, roughly four fifths were seen once, and the ten largest hold around 2.4%. The chain is built from TRBV27 and TRBJ1-1; D perhaps matches TRBD1 (6 bases). The TCR originated in a man aged 35-49 years with acute COVID-19. Specimen: PBMCs or T cells enriched from blood (not recorded which). CDR3 coding DNA: TGTGCCAGCAGAGCGGGGGCCGAGGGCACTGAAGCTTTCTTT. Amino acids: CASRAGAEGTEAFF.